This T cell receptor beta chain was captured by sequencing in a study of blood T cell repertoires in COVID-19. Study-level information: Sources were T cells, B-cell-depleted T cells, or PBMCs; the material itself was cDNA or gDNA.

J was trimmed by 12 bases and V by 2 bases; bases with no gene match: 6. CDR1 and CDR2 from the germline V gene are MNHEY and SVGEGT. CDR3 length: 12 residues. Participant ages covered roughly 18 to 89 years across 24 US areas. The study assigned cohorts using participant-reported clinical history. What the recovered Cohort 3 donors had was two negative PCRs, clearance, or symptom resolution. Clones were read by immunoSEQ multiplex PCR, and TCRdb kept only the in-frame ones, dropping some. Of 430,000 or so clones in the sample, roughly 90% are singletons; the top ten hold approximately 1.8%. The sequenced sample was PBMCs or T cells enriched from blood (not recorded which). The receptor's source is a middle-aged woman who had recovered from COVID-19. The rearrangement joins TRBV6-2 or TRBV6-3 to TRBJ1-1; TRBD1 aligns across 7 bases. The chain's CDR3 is CASSYTGQQSFF. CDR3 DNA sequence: TGTGCCAGCAGTTACACGGGACAGCAGTCTTTCTTT.